The 20 T cell receptor beta chains below were found in one sample sequenced in a study of OX40 agonist ivuxolimab in advanced cancers. Libraries were prepared by immunoSEQ multiplex PCR; TCRdb keeps only in-frame clonotypes and omits some of them. The sample has more than 15,000 clones; roughly 82% are singletons. Source: CD4+ or CD8+ T cells sorted from blood, taken in a trial of the OX40 agonist ivuxolimab. These receptors all come from an adult with an advanced solid tumor such as melanoma, head and neck, liver or kidney cancer.

The rearrangement uses TRBV19 and TRBJ2-1; D call uncertain. V gave up 3 bases and J gave up 5 bases, with 8 bases separating them. Germline loops: CDR1 LNHDA, CDR2 SQIVND (reference sequence). The CDR3 consists of 13 residues. The CDR3 coding sequence is TGTGCCAGTAGTATTGCGGACCACAATGAGCAGTTCTTC. As protein: CASSIADHNEQFF.

V gene TRBV7-9 combines with J gene TRBJ2-3, with 11 bases identical to TRBD2. V gave up 2 bases and J gave up 5 bases; unmatched junction bases: 6. There are 16 residues in the CDR3. Germline lookup yields CDR1 SEHNR and CDR2 FQNEAQ (reference sequence). DNA of the CDR3: TGTGCCAGCAGCTTAAAGGGTAGCGGGAGGGGAGATACGCAGTATTTT. This sequence encodes CASSLKGSGRGDTQYF.

V is TRBV6-5 and J is TRBJ2-5; 7 bases are a match to TRBD1. V was pared by 4 bases and J by 5 bases, with 13 bases of the junction left unmatched. The length of the CDR3 is 16 residues. Germline CDR1 is MNHEY and CDR2 is SVGAGI. The CDR3 here is CASSSDDRVVKETQYF. The DNA for the CDR3 is TGTGCCAGCAGTTCAGACGACAGGGTGGTAAAGGAGACCCAGTACTTC.

The rearrangement links TRBV2 to TRBJ2-2; D is possibly TRBD1 (6 bases). The germline CDR1 and CDR2 sequences are SNHLY and FYNNEI. Trimming removed 7 bases at V and 8 bases at J, with 14 bases between. The CDR3 contains 13 residues. In DNA, the CDR3 is TGTGCCAGCATTAACAGGGAGATTGGGGAGCTGTTTTTT. Translated: CASINREIGELFF.

The chain is built from TRBV11-2 and TRBJ2-7; 9 nucleotides align to TRBD2. The CDR3 consists of 18 residues. CDR1 and CDR2 (germline): SGHAT, FQNNGV. V lost 7 bases and J lost 2; bases outside the gene matches: 18. CDR3 amino acids: CASILGPAFGGRAYEQYF. CDR3 DNA sequence: TGTGCCAGCATCCTGGGACCGGCCTTTGGCGGGAGGGCCTACGAGCAGTACTTC.

This chain links TRBV12-5 with TRBJ2-1; D ambiguous. This CDR3 has 12 amino acids. The germline CDR1 and CDR2 sequences are LGHNT and FRNRAP. V lost 2 bases, J lost 10 bases, and 9 bases lay in between. The CDR3 is CASGLLVGEQFF. The CDR3 bases are TGTGCTAGTGGTTTGCTAGTCGGGGAGCAGTTCTTC.

The chain couples TRBV9 to TRBJ2-5; a weak D match, TRBD2 (6 bases). In germline, CDR1 is SGDLS, CDR2 YYNGEE. V dropped 3 bases and J dropped 1 base, with 16 bases sitting between them. The CDR3 is 16 amino acids. DNA for the CDR3: TGTGCCAGCAGCGGCCTCCGGGACTGGACCCAAGAGACCCAGTACTTC. This sequence encodes CASSGLRDWTQETQYF.

The genes are TRBV6-1 and TRBJ1-1, with unresolved D. V was clipped by 5 bases and J by 6 bases, with 10 bases between them. The germline CDR1 and CDR2 sequences are MNHNS and SASEGT. CDR3 length: 12 residues. Here the CDR3 DNA reads TGTGCCAGCAGTCCATCCGATCCTGAAGCTTTCTTT. Protein product: CASSPSDPEAFF.

The chain employs TRBV6-1 and TRBJ2-7; a possible D gene is TRBD2 (7 bases). Trimming took off 7 bases at V and 0 bases at J, with 16 bases between the two ends. The V gene's germline CDR1 is MNHNS and CDR2 SASEGT. The CDR3 is 15 amino acids. CDR3 amino acids: CASTRGEGHSYEQYF. The CDR3 coding sequence is TGTGCCAGCACGAGGGGGGAGGGGCACTCCTACGAGCAGTACTTC.

The chain recombines TRBV10-3 with TRBJ1-1, with 8 bases aligning to TRBD1. Germline trimming cut 2 bases from V and 2 bases from J; bases unmatched to any gene: 7. This CDR3 is 16 amino acids long. CDR1 and CDR2 from the germline V gene are ENHRY and SYGVKD. CDR3 sequence: CAISEPGTGANTEAFF. CDR3 nucleotide sequence: TGTGCCATCAGTGAGCCAGGGACAGGAGCTAACACTGAAGCTTTCTTT.

The V and J genes are TRBV6-1 and TRBJ2-5; D ambiguous. Trimming shortened V by 4 bases and J by 5 bases, and 5 bases separated the two germline ends. Germline CDR1 MNHNS, CDR2 SASEGT. CDR3 length: 11 amino acids. The CDR3: CASSVGETQYF. The CDR3 DNA reads as TGTGCCAGCAGTGTAGGGGAGACCCAGTACTTC.

This chain uses TRBV5-6 with TRBJ1-1; D is undetermined. The V end was cut by 2 bases, the J end by 4 bases, with 12 bases between. From germline, CDR1 is SGHDT and CDR2 YYEEEE. The CDR3 length is 14 residues. DNA for the CDR3: TGTGCCAGCAGCTTATATTCGACTGGCACTGAAGCTTTCTTT. Its translation is CASSLYSTGTEAFF.

J is TRBJ1-1 and V is TRBV4-1; no clear D gene. This CDR3 region has 15 residues. Trimming pared 1 base from V and 4 bases from J, leaving 13 bases between. Germline V gene lookup returns CDR1 MGHRA and CDR2 YSYEKL. The CDR3 DNA sequence: TGCGCCAGCAGCCAAGGTTTAGTGGAGGGCACTGAAGCTTTCTTT. Its translation: CASSQGLVEGTEAFF.

The rearrangement uses TRBV5-8 and TRBJ2-1; no clear D. The germline V gene has CDR1 SGHTS and CDR2 YDEGEE. This CDR3 region has 13 residues. Between the trimmed V and J ends, which lost 1 base and 4 bases, there was a span of 6 bases. CDR3 protein: CASSLTRYNEQFF. For the CDR3, the DNA is TGTGCCAGCAGCTTGACGAGATACAATGAGCAGTTCTTC.

This chain links TRBV5-1 with TRBJ1-5, with D perhaps TRBD1 (5 bases). This CDR3 has 15 residues. Germline-derived CDR1 and CDR2 are SGHRS and YFSETQ. Trimming took off 5 bases at V and 3 bases at J, with 15 bases between the two ends. This CDR3 reads CASSLGDGNNQPQHF. DNA for the CDR3: TGCGCCAGCAGTTTAGGGGACGGGAACAATCAGCCCCAGCATTTT. The full variable domain, rest sourced from reference TRBV5-1 and TRBJ1-5, is KAGVTQTPRYLIKTRGQQVTLSCSPISGHRSVSWYQQTPGQGLQFLFEYFSETQRNKGNFPGRFSGRQFSNSRSEMNVSTLELGDSALYLCASSLGDGNNQPQHFGDGTRLSIL.

V is TRBV5-1 and J is TRBJ2-7, with 11 nucleotides matching TRBD1. The CDR3 loop spans 18 amino acids. Germline-derived CDR1 and CDR2 are SGHRS and YFSETQ. V dropped 4 bases and J dropped 3; count of bases not matched to a gene: 15. The CDR3 DNA follows: TGCGCCAGCAGCGCCCCCCGAGGACAGGGGGCAGTTAACTACGAGCAGTACTTC. Its translation: CASSAPRGQGAVNYEQYF.

The V gene is TRBV6-5, the J gene TRBJ1-2, with D maybe TRBD1 (6 bases). The V and J ends lost 9 bases and 4 bases respectively, with 15 bases between them. The CDR3 runs to 13 residues. The germline V gene encodes CDR1 MNHEY and CDR2 SVGAGI. The CDR3 nucleotides are TGTGCCAGTGGGGGCTCTAGAACCTATGGCTACACCTTC. This encodes CASGGSRTYGYTF.

The J gene is TRBJ2-7, the V gene TRBV2; 8 bases fit TRBD2. CDR1 is SNHLY and CDR2 is FYNNEI in the germline V gene. The CDR3 length is 16 residues. V shed 2 bases and J 2 bases; nucleotides not matched to a gene: 8. The CDR3 region has the DNA TGTGCCAGCAGTGAACCCGCGGGAGGCCACCCCTACGAGCAGTACTTC. It yields the protein CASSEPAGGHPYEQYF.

The chain carries TRBV10-3 and TRBJ2-1, with D perhaps TRBD2 (6 bases). This CDR3 has 13 residues. The V end lost 6 bases, the J end lost 5 bases, and 11 bases lay between the germline ends. Germline CDR1 ENHRY, CDR2 SYGVKD. The CDR3 region is CAIRFSGDNEQFF. The CDR3 DNA follows: TGTGCCATCAGATTTAGCGGAGACAATGAGCAGTTCTTC.

The chain recombines TRBV5-1 with TRBJ1-6; TRBD1 matches at 11 bases. The germline CDR1 and CDR2 sequences are SGHRS and YFSETQ. The CDR3 runs 16 residues. Trimming removed 5 bases from V and 6 bases from J; junction bases left unmatched: 7. The CDR3 spells CASSIGGTGGNSPLHF. The CDR3 region has the DNA TGCGCCAGCAGTATTGGCGGGACAGGGGGTAATTCACCCCTCCACTTT.